The 18 T cell receptor beta chains listed next were all sequenced from one sample in a study of blood T cell repertoires in COVID-19. This table comes from immunoSEQ multiplex PCR, and its TCRdb copy is limited to in-frame clones, with some not included. Here the sample spans about 110,000 clones, 88% being singletons. The sample consisted of peripheral blood. Receptors originate from a woman aged 45 to 65 with acute or convalescent COVID-19.

This sequence joins TRBV28 and TRBJ2-1, with D possibly being TRBD1 (5 bases). Trimming pared 9 bases from V and 6 bases from J, leaving 18 bases between. The CDR3 loop spans 14 amino acids. Germline-derived CDR1 and CDR2 are MDHEN and SYDVKM. The CDR3 DNA reads as TGTGCCAGTTGTGAACAGGCTCCAGGCAATGAGCAGTTCTTC. It is translated as CASCEQAPGNEQFF.

The CDR3 protein is CATSRDLQLDTQYF. The CDR3, as DNA: TGTGCCACCAGCAGAGATCTACAGCTGGATACGCAGTATTTT. This rearrangement joins TRBV15 to TRBJ2-3; D remains ambiguous. CDR1 LNHNV and CDR2 YYDKDF come from the germline V gene (reference sequence). V lost 0 bases, J lost 6 bases, and 10 bases lay in between. The CDR3 totals 14 residues.

The genes are TRBV5-5 and TRBJ1-4, with TRBD1 identical over 11 bases. This CDR3 has 14 amino acids. CDR1 and CDR2 (germline): SGHKS, YYEKEE (reference sequence). V dropped 4 bases and J dropped 9; count of bases not matched to a gene: 5. The CDR3 region is CASSPGTGGKKLFF. As DNA, the CDR3 is TGTGCCAGCAGCCCCGGGACAGGGGGGAAAAAACTGTTTTTT.

The V and J genes are TRBV5-4 and TRBJ2-7; D possibly corresponds to TRBD1 (6 bases). The CDR3 length is 14 residues. CDR1 SGHNT and CDR2 YYREEE come from the germline V gene (reference sequence). Trimming cost V 4 bases and J 0 bases, with 11 bases left between them. The CDR3 DNA reads as TGTGCCAGCAGCCCACGGACAGCCTCCTACGAGCAGTACTTC. Its protein is CASSPRTASYEQYF.

V is TRBV5-1 and J is TRBJ2-3; D might be TRBD2 (6 bases). Germline V gene sequence: CDR1 SGHRS, CDR2 YFSETQ. The CDR3 has 14 residues. The V and J ends lost 4 bases and 1 base respectively, with 10 bases between them. DNA for the CDR3: TGCGCCAGCAGCCTGGGCGGGGGCACAGATACGCAGTATTTT. Encoded protein: CASSLGGGTDTQYF.

J is TRBJ2-1 and V is TRBV29-1, with 9 bases that match TRBD1. J gave up 5 bases and V 0 bases, and 5 bases lay outside the gene matches. CDR1 and CDR2 from the germline V gene are SQVTM and ANQGSEA. The CDR3 consists of 15 residues. CDR3: CSVEDLGTGNNEQFF. DNA of the CDR3: TGCAGCGTTGAAGATTTGGGGACAGGGAACAATGAGCAGTTCTTC.

The chain links TRBV10-2 to TRBJ2-1, with 16 bases fitting TRBD2. This CDR3 region has 16 residues. V trimming: 3 bases; J trimming: 10 bases; junction bases outside the gene matches: 6. Germline V gives CDR1 WSHSY, CDR2 SAAADI. In DNA, the CDR3 is TGCGCCAGCAGTGACCCCGGGACTAGCGGGAGGGGCGAGCAGTTCTTC. Translation: CASSDPGTSGRGEQFF.

This sequence joins TRBV5-1 and TRBJ2-3; D is possibly TRBD1 (5 bases). Trimming pared 4 bases from V and 0 bases from J, leaving 12 bases between. The CDR3 has 15 residues. Germline values: CDR1 SGHRS, CDR2 YFSETQ. The CDR3 loop is CASSPIGASTDTQYF. CDR3 bases: TGCGCCAGCAGCCCCATTGGGGCAAGCACAGATACGCAGTATTTT.

V and J are TRBV30 and TRBJ2-1, with D unclear. The CDR3 is 11 amino acids. V dropped 2 bases and J dropped 5 bases, with 4 bases sitting between them. Germline V gene data show CDR1 as GTSNPN and CDR2 as SVGIG (reference sequence). CDR3 sequence reads: CAWSFNNEQFF. CDR3 sequence (DNA): TGTGCCTGGAGTTTTAACAATGAGCAGTTCTTC. The complete variable domain, with remaining parts taken from reference TRBV30 and TRBJ2-1, reads SQTIHQWPATLVQPVGSPLSLECTVEGTSNPNLYWYRQAAGRGLQLLFYSVGIGQISSEVPQNLSASRPQDRQFILSSKKLLLSDSGFYLCAWSFNNEQFFGPGTRLTVL.

The CDR3 reads CASSSTGGTDTQYF. CDR3 nucleotide sequence: TGTGCCAGCAGTTCGACAGGGGGCACAGATACGCAGTATTTT. The V call is TRBV27, the J call TRBJ2-3; 8 bases map to TRBD1. The CDR3 has 14 residues. Germline trimming cut 4 bases from V and 1 base from J; bases unmatched to any gene: 1. Looked up from germline, CDR1 is MNHEY and CDR2 is SMNVEV (reference sequence).

The chain uses TRBV28 and TRBJ2-1, with 12 bases matching TRBD2. Germline V gene data show CDR1 as MDHEN and CDR2 as SYDVKM. The CDR3 is 15 amino acids. With V trimmed by 5 bases and J by 6 bases, 5 bases remained unmatched. For the CDR3, the DNA is TGTGCCAGCAGTGCTCCGACTAGCGGGAGCAATGAGCAGTTCTTC. Protein: CASSAPTSGSNEQFF.

This clone was detected a few times. The chain carries TRBV29-1 and TRBJ1-2, with D tentatively TRBD1 (6 bases). The CDR3 has 12 residues. Trimming took 2 bases from V and 8 from J, leaving 12 bases between them. Germline V gene sequence: CDR1 SQVTM, CDR2 ANQGSEA. CDR3 bases: TGCAGCGTTGAAAGTCCAGGGGAAGGCTACACCTTC. It is translated as CSVESPGEGYTF.

Here the CDR3 DNA reads TGTGCCACCAGTGACAGGACTAGCGCTGTAACAGATACGCAGTATTTT. Translating gives CATSDRTSAVTDTQYF. The chain combines TRBV24-1 with TRBJ2-3; 9 nucleotides agree with TRBD2. Germline CDR1 KGHDR, CDR2 SFDVKD. CDR3 size: 16 residues. J was trimmed by 3 bases and V by 4 bases; bases with no gene match: 7.

This rearrangement joins TRBV5-1 to TRBJ2-7; a possible D gene is TRBD1 (5 bases). The CDR3 runs 14 residues. V gave up 0 bases and J gave up 4 bases, with 11 bases separating them. CDR1 is SGHRS and CDR2 is YFSETQ in the germline V gene. The CDR3 coding sequence is TGCGCCAGCAGCTTGGAAGGGGTTGGGTACGAGCAGTACTTC. This translates into CASSLEGVGYEQYF.

The V and J genes are TRBV28 and TRBJ1-5, with 7 bases aligning to TRBD1. Germline loops: CDR1 MDHEN, CDR2 SYDVKM. J was trimmed by 3 bases and V by 11 bases; bases with no gene match: 7. CDR3 length: 13 residues. The CDR3 region has the DNA TGTGCCGAAGGGACAGTAAACAATCAGCCCCAGCATTTT. Its translation is CAEGTVNNQPQHF.

The V call is TRBV19, the J call TRBJ2-5; D gene uncertain. Germline CDR1 is LNHDA and CDR2 is SQIVND (reference sequence). V lost 7 bases and J 4 bases, leaving 10 bases between the germline ends. The CDR3 covers 12 residues. DNA for the CDR3: TGTGCCAGTAACATCCCACCAGAGACCCAGTACTTC. It translates to CASNIPPETQYF.

The chain couples TRBV6-5 to TRBJ2-2; 8 nucleotides agree with TRBD1. This CDR3 is built from 14 residues. CDR1 and CDR2 from the germline V gene are MNHEY and SVGAGI. Germline trimming cut 7 bases from V and 4 bases from J; bases unmatched to any gene: 5. CDR3 nucleotide sequence: TGTGCCAGCAACCGACAGGGGAGCACCGGGGAGCTGTTTTTT. It specifies CASNRQGSTGELFF.

CDR3 nucleotides: TGCAGCGTTGGGGGACAGACCGATCAGCCCCAGCATTTT. Translated: CSVGGQTDQPQHF. V is TRBV29-1 and J is TRBJ1-5, with 7 bases that match TRBD1. The V and J ends lost 4 bases and 5 bases, in that order; junction bases with no gene match: 5. The CDR3 contains 13 residues. Germline V gene sequence: CDR1 SQVTM, CDR2 ANQGSEA.